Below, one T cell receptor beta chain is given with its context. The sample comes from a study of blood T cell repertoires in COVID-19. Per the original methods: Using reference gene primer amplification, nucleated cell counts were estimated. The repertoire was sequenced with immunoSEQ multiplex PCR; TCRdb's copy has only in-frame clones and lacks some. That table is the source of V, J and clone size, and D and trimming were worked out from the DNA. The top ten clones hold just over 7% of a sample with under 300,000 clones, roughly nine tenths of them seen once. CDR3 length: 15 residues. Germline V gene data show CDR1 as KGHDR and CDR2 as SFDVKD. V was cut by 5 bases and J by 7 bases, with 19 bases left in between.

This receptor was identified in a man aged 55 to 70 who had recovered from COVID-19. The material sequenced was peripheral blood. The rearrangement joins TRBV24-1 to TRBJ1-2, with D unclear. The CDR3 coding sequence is TGTGCCACCAGTGCCATCGACCGGGGTATGGGTGGCTACACCTTC. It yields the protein CATSAIDRGMGGYTF.